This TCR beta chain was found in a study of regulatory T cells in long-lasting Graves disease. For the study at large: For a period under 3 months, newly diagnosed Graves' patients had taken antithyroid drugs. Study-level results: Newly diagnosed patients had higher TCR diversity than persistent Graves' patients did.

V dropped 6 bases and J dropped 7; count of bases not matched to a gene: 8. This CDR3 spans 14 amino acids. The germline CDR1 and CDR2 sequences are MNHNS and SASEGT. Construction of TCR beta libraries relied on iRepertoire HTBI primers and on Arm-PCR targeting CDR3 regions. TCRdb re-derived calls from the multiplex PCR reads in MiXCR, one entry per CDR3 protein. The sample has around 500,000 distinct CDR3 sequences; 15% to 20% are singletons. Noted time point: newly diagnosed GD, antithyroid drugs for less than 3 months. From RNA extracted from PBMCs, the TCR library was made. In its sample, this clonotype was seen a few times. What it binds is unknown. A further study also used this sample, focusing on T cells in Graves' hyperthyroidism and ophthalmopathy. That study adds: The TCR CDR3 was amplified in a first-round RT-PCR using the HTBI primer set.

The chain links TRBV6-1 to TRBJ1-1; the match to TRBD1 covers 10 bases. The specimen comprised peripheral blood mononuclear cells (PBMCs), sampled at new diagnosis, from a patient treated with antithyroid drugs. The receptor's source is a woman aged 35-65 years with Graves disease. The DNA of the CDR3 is TGTGCCAGCAGCCCCGGGACAGGGGCAGTTGAAGCTTTCTTT. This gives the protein CASSPGTGAVEAFF.